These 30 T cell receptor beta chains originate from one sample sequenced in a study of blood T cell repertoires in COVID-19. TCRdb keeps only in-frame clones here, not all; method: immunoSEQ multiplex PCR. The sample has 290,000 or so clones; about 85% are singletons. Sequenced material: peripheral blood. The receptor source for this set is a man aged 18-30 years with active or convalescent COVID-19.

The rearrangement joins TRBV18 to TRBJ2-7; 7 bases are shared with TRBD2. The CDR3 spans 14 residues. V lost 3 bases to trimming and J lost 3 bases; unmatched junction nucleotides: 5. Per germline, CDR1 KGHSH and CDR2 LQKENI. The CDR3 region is CASSPSAGVYEQYF. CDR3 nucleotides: TGTGCCAGCTCACCCTCGGCGGGAGTCTACGAGCAGTACTTC.

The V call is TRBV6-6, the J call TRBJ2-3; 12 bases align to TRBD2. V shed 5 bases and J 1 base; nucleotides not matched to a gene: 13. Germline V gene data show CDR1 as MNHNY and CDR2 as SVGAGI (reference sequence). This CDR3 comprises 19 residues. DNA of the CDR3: TGTGCCAGCAGTCCCGGACTAGCGGGGTTACTCTGGGGCACAGATACGCAGTATTTT. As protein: CASSPGLAGLLWGTDTQYF.

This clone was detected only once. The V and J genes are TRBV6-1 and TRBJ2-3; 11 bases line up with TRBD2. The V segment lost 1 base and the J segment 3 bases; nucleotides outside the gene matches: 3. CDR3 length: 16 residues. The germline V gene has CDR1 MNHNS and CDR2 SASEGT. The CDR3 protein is CASSEDRLAGTDTQYF. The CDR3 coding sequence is TGTGCCAGCAGTGAAGATCGACTAGCGGGAACAGATACGCAGTATTTT.

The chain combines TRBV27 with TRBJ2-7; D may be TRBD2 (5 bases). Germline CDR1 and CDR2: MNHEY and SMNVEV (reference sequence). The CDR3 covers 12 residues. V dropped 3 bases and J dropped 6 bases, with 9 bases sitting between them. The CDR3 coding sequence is TGTGCCAGCAGTTTTCTCCGGGGCGAGCAGTACTTC. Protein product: CASSFLRGEQYF.

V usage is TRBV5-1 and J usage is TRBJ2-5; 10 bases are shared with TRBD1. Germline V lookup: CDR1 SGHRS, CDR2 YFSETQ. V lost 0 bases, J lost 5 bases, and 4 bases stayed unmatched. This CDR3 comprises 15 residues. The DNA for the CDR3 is TGCGCCAGCAGCTTGGTTGGGACAGGGGTTGAGACCCAGTACTTC. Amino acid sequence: CASSLVGTGVETQYF.

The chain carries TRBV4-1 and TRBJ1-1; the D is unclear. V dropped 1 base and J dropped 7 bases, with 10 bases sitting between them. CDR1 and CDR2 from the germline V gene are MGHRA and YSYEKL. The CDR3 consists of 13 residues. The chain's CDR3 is CASSQGAGYEAFF. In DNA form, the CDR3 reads TGCGCCAGCAGCCAAGGGGCAGGTTATGAAGCTTTCTTT.

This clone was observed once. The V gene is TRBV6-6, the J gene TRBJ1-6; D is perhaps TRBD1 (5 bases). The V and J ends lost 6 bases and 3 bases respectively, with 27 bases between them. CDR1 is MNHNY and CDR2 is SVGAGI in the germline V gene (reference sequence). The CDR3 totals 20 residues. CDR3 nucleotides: TGTGCCAGCAGCCACGTCCCTTTAGGGGCTGACCACGTCTATAATTCACCCCTCCACTTT. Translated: CASSHVPLGADHVYNSPLHF.

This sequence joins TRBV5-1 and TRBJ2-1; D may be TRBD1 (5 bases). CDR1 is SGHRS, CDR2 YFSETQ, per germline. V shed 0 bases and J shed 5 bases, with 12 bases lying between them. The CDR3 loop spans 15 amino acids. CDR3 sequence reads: CASSLAGRWNNEQFF. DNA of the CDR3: TGCGCCAGCAGCTTGGCAGGGCGGTGGAACAATGAGCAGTTCTTC.

CDR3 protein: CASSLRWTSGGTDQETQYF. The DNA of the CDR3 is TGTGCCAGCAGCCTTAGATGGACTAGCGGGGGGACGGACCAAGAGACCCAGTACTTC. The rearrangement links TRBV14 to TRBJ2-5, with 14 positions matching TRBD2. Losses at the gene ends were 4 bases for V and 0 bases for J; bases not matched to a gene: 10. CDR3 length: 19 amino acids. Germline V gives CDR1 SGHDN, CDR2 FVKESK.

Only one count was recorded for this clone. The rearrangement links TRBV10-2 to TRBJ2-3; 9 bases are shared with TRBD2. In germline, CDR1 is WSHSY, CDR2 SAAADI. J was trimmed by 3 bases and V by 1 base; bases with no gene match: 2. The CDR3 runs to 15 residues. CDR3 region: CASSEWLAGTDTQYF. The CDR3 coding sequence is TGCGCCAGCAGTGAGTGGCTAGCGGGAACAGATACGCAGTATTTT.

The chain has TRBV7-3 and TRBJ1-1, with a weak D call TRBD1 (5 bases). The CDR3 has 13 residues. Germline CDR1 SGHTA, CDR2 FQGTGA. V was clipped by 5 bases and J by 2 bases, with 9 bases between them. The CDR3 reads CASSRQPNTEAFF. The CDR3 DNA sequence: TGTGCCAGCAGCCGACAGCCCAACACTGAAGCTTTCTTT. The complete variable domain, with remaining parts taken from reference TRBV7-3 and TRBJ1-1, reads GAGVSQTPSNKVTEKGKYVELRCDPISGHTALYWYRQSLGQGPEFLIYFQGTGAADDSGLPNDRFFAVRPEGSVSTLKIQRTERGDSAVYLCASSRQPNTEAFFGQGTRLTVV.

CDR3 amino acids: CASSQDSTASWAHTF. The CDR3 nucleotides are TGTGCCAGCAGCCAAGATTCGACAGCTTCCTGGGCCCACACCTTC. The genes are TRBV4-2 and TRBJ1-2; D is possibly TRBD1 (5 bases). The CDR3 is made up of 15 amino acids. The V gene's germline CDR1 is LGHNA and CDR2 YNFKEQ. The V gene lost 0 bases and the J gene lost 12 bases, with 20 bases spanning the gap.

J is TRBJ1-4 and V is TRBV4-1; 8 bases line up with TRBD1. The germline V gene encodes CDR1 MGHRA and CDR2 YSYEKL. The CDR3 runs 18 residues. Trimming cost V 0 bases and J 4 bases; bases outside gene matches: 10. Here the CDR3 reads CASSQDITGGPYNEKLFF. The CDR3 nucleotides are TGCGCCAGCAGCCAAGATATTACAGGGGGACCTTATAATGAAAAACTGTTTTTT.

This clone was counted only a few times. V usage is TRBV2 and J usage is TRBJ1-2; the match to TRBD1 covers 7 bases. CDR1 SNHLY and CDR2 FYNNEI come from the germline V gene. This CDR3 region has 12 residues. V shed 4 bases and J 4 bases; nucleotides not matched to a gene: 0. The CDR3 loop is CASSGQGYGYTF. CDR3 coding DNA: TGTGCCAGCAGTGGACAGGGCTATGGCTACACCTTC.

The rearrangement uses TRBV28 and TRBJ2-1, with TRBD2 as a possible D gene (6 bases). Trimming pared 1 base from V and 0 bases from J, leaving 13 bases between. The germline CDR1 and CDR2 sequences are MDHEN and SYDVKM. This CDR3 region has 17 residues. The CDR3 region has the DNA TGTGCCAGCAGTTTATACGCCGGCGGGAACTCCTACAATGAGCAGTTCTTC. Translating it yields CASSLYAGGNSYNEQFF.

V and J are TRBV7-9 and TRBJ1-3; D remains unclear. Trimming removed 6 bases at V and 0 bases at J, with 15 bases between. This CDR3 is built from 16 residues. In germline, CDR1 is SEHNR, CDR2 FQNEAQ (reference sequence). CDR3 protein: CASRPTSGNSGNTIYF. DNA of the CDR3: TGTGCCAGCAGACCTACGTCGGGAAACTCTGGAAACACCATATATTTT.

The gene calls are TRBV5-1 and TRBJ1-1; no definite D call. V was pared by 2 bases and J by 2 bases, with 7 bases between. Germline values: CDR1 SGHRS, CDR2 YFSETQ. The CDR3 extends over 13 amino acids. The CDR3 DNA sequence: TGCGCCAGCAGCTTAAATCCAAACACTGAAGCTTTCTTT. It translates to CASSLNPNTEAFF.

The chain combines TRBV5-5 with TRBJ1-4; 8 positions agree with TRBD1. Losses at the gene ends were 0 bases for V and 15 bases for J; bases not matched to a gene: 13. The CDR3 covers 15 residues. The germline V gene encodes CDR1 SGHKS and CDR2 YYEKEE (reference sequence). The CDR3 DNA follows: TGTGCCAGCAGCTTGGTTCGGCCAGGGGGCCCTTCGGTGTTTTTT. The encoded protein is CASSLVRPGGPSVFF.

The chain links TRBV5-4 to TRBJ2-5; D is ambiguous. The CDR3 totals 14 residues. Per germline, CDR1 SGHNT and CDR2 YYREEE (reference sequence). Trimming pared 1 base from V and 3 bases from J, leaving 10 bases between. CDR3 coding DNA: TGTGCCAGCAGCTTGTCGTCGCGTGAAGAGACCCAGTACTTC. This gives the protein CASSLSSREETQYF.

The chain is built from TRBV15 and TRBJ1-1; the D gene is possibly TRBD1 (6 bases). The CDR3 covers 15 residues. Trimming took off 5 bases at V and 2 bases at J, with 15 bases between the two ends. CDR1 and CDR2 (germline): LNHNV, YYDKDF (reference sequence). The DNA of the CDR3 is TGTGCCACCAGCGCGACGGCAGGGGCAAACACTGAAGCTTTCTTT. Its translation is CATSATAGANTEAFF.

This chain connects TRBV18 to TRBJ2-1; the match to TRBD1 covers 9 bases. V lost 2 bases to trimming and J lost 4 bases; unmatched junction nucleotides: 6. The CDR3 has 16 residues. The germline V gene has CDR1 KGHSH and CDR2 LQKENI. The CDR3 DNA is TGTGCCAGCTCACCAACCTCAGGACAGGGGTACAATGAGCAGTTCTTC. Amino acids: CASSPTSGQGYNEQFF.

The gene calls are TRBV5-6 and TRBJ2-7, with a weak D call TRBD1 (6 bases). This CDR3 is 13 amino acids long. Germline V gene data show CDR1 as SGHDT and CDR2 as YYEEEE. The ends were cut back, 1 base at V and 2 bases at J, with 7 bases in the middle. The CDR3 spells CASSLTGTYEQYF. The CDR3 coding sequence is TGTGCCAGCAGCTTGACAGGGACCTACGAGCAGTACTTC.

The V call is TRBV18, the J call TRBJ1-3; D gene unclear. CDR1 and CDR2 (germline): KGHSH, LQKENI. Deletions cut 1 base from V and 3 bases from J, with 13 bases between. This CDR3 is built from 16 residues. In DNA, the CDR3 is TGTGCCAGCTCACCACGGAACAGAATGGATGGAAACACCATATATTTT. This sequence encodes CASSPRNRMDGNTIYF.

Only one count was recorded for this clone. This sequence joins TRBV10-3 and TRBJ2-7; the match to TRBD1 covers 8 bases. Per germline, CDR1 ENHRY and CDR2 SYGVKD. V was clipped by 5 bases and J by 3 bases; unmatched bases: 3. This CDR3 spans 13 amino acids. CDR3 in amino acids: CAISLDRDYEQYF. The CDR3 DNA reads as TGTGCCATCAGTCTGGACAGGGACTACGAGCAGTACTTC.

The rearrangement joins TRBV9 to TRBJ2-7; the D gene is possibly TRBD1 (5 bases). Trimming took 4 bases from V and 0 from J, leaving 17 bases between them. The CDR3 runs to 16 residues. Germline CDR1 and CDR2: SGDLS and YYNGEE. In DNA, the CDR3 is TGTGCCAGCAGCCCACTTGCGGACACCGACTCCTACGAGCAGTACTTC. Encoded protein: CASSPLADTDSYEQYF.

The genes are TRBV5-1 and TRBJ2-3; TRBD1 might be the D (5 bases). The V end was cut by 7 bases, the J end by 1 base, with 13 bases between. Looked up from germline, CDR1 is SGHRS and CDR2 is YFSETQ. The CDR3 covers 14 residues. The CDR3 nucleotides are TGCGCCAGCCGCGGTCAAGGGGGCACAGATACGCAGTATTTT. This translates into CASRGQGGTDTQYF.

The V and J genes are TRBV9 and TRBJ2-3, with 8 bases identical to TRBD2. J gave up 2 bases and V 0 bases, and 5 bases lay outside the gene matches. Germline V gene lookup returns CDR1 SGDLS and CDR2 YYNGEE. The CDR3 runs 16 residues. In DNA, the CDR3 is TGTGCCAGCAGCGTAGACTCAGCGGGGGCCACAGATACGCAGTATTTT. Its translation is CASSVDSAGATDTQYF.

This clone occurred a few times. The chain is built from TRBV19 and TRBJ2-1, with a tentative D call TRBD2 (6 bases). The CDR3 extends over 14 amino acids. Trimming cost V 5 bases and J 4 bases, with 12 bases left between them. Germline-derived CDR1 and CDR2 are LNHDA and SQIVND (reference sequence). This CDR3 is CASSQVAVYNEQFF. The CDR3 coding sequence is TGTGCCAGTAGTCAAGTAGCGGTTTACAATGAGCAGTTCTTC. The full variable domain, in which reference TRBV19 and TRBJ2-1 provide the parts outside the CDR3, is DGGITQSPKYLFRKEGQNVTLSCEQNLNHDAMYWYRQDPGQGLRLIYYSQIVNDFQKGDIAEGYSVSREKKESFPLTVTSAQKNPTAFYLCASSQVAVYNEQFFGPGTRLTVL.

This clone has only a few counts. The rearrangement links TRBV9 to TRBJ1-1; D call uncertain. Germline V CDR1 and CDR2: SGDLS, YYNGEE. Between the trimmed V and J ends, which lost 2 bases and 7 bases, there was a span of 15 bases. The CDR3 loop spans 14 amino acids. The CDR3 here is CASSVHEGGIEAFF. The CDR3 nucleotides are TGTGCCAGCAGCGTTCATGAGGGCGGCATTGAAGCTTTCTTT.

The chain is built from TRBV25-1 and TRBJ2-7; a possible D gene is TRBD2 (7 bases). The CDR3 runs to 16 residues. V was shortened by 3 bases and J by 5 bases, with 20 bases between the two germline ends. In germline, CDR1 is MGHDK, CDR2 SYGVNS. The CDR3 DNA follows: TGTGCCAGCAGTGATACTTGGGGGGGCCTCAGGGACGAGCAGTACTTC. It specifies CASSDTWGGLRDEQYF.